The 19 T cell receptor beta chains presented below share a single source sample, sequenced in a study of blood T cells in healthy people across ages. Next came a second PCR, run for roughly 6 to 11 cycles, which used a sample-barcoded 5' primer along with a J-beta primer mix. MiXCR, run by TCRdb on the 5' RACE reads, gives a single entry per CDR3 protein. The sample includes 850,000 to 1,000,000 distinct CDR3 sequences, roughly 50% of them seen just once. Sequencing was carried out using blood. The source is a woman aged 55-70 years in good health.

The rearrangement uses TRBV24-1 and TRBJ2-3; 10 bases match TRBD2. The V gene end was trimmed by 0 bases and the J gene end by 8 bases; junction bases not matched to a gene: 13. Per germline, CDR1 KGHDR and CDR2 SFDVKD. CDR3 length equals 18 residues. CDR3 nucleotides: TGTGCCACCAGTGATTTGAGCGGCACTAGCGGGATGGGAGGTACGCAGTATTTT. Its translation: CATSDLSGTSGMGGTQYF.

Comments on this clonotype: One junction end does not reproduce the germline sequence, and a read error may be involved. The rearrangement links TRBV4-1 to TRBJ1-2; D is unclear. From germline, CDR1 is MGHRA and CDR2 YSYEKL. The CDR3 has 14 residues. CDR3 protein: CSSSQDQRGRENTF. The CDR3 nucleotides are TGCTCCAGCAGCCAAGATCAAAGAGGGAGGGAGAACACCTTC.

This clonotype has a single count. J is TRBJ2-3 and V is TRBV5-6; 7 nucleotides line up with TRBD2. Germline CDR1 is SGHDT and CDR2 is YYEEEE. The CDR3 extends over 16 amino acids. V lost 0 bases and J lost 5; bases outside the gene matches: 9. The CDR3 DNA sequence: TGTGCCAGCAGCTTGGGGGCGGGAGCCATCCGAGATACGCAGTATTTT. This codes for CASSLGAGAIRDTQYF.

This clonotype turned up a few times. The V and J genes are TRBV20-1 and TRBJ2-7; D may be TRBD2 (5 bases). Germline V gene data show CDR1 as DFQATT and CDR2 as SNEGSKA (reference sequence). Trimming cost V 7 bases and J 2 bases, with 9 bases left between them. CDR3 size: 11 residues. DNA of the CDR3: TGCAGTGTCGGGAACACCTACGAGCAGTACTTC. Translated: CSVGNTYEQYF.

The rearrangement joins TRBV18 to TRBJ1-5, with D perhaps matching TRBD1 (5 bases). This CDR3 is built from 14 residues. V lost 3 bases, J lost 10 bases, and 16 bases lay in between. The germline CDR1 and CDR2 sequences are KGHSH and LQKENI. The CDR3, as DNA: TGTGCCAGCTCACCCCAGGGTAGTTCTCTTCCCCAGCATTTT. Amino acids: CASSPQGSSLPQHF.

This clonotype has only a few counts. The CDR3 bases are TGTGCCAGCAGACTACAGGGAATTCCGTACAATGAGCAGTTCTTC. The encoded protein is CASRLQGIPYNEQFF. The rearrangement uses TRBV27 and TRBJ2-1; D possibly corresponds to TRBD1 (6 bases). CDR1 MNHEY and CDR2 SMNVEV come from the germline V gene (reference sequence). The CDR3 loop spans 15 amino acids. With 6 bases removed from V and 4 bases from J, the gap between germline ends came to 16 bases.

In its sample, this clonotype was seen many times. This sequence joins TRBV20-1 and TRBJ1-5, with 7 bases that match TRBD1. V was pared by 5 bases and J by 3 bases, with 4 bases of the junction left unmatched. This CDR3 comprises 13 residues. CDR1 DFQATT and CDR2 SNEGSKA come from the germline V gene (reference sequence). For the CDR3, the DNA is TGCAGTGCTCACAGGGGCAACAATCAGCCCCAGCATTTT. The encoded protein is CSAHRGNNQPQHF.

This clonotype occurred many times. The rearrangement joins TRBV3-1 to TRBJ2-2, with 8 bases matching TRBD2. This CDR3 comprises 16 residues. V shed 2 bases and J 5 bases; nucleotides not matched to a gene: 7. Per the germline V gene, CDR1 is LGHDT and CDR2 is YNNKEL (reference sequence). Here the CDR3 DNA reads TGTGCCAGCAGCCAACTGTCTAGCGGGCGGACCGGGGAGCTGTTTTTT. This sequence encodes CASSQLSSGRTGELFF.

V and J are TRBV5-6 and TRBJ1-1; TRBD1 aligns across 12 bases. Germline lookup yields CDR1 SGHDT and CDR2 YYEEEE. The V gene end was trimmed by 7 bases and the J gene end by 3 bases; junction bases not matched to a gene: 10. This CDR3 region has 16 residues. The CDR3 coding sequence is TGTGCCAGCGGCCGGGACAGGGGGCGCGTGGACACTGAAGCTTTCTTT. Translation: CASGRDRGRVDTEAFF.

This sequence joins TRBV27 and TRBJ2-3; D might be TRBD1 or TRBD2, each matching 5 bases. V was clipped by 9 bases and J by 2 bases, with 12 bases between them. The germline gives CDR1 MNHEY, CDR2 SMNVEV (reference sequence). The CDR3 covers 13 residues. The CDR3 DNA reads as TGTGCCAGTCGGGGCTATTTCACAGATACGCAGTATTTT. Encoded protein: CASRGYFTDTQYF.

This rearrangement joins TRBV4-3 to TRBJ2-1; 7 bases map to TRBD2. The CDR3 runs 15 residues. CDR1 and CDR2 from the germline V gene are LGHNA and YSLEER. Trimming at V came to 2 bases and at J to 10 bases, leaving 11 bases not matched to a gene. For the CDR3, the DNA is TGCGCCAGCAGCCAAATAACGACTAGCTGGGAGGAGCAGTTCTTC. Protein: CASSQITTSWEEQFF.

This chain uses TRBV12-3 or TRBV12-4 with TRBJ2-1; 13 bases fit TRBD2. Trimming cost V 5 bases and J 0 bases; bases outside gene matches: 4. The CDR3 has 17 amino acids. The CDR3 DNA follows: TGTGCCAGCAGTCCGGGACTAGCGGGGCTCTCCTACAATGAGCAGTTCTTC. This sequence encodes CASSPGLAGLSYNEQFF.

The rearrangement uses TRBV20-1 and TRBJ2-4; D may be TRBD1 (5 bases). The CDR3 has 15 amino acids. Trimming stripped 5 bases from V and 0 bases from J, with 14 bases between. Germline V gene lookup returns CDR1 DFQATT and CDR2 SNEGSKA (reference sequence). In nucleotides, the CDR3 is TGCAGTGCTGGGGCTTTAATGTTAGCCAAAAACATTCAGTACTTC. Encoded protein: CSAGALMLAKNIQYF.

The rearrangement joins TRBV15 to TRBJ2-5, with 7 bases matching TRBD2. With 3 bases clipped from V and 2 bases from J, the junction kept 6 bases outside the gene matches. Germline values: CDR1 LNHNV, CDR2 YYDKDF (reference sequence). This CDR3 is built from 15 residues. CDR3 sequence reads: CATSRTSPSQETQYF. CDR3 DNA: TGTGCCACCAGCAGGACTAGCCCGTCTCAAGAGACCCAGTACTTC. The whole variable domain, remainder taken from reference TRBV15 and TRBJ2-5, is DAMVIQNPRYQVTQFGKPVTLSCSQTLNHNVMYWYQQKSSQAPKLLFHYYDKDFNNEADTPDNFQSRRPNTSFCFLDIRSPGLGDTAMYLCATSRTSPSQETQYFGPGTRLLVL.

This clonotype has just a few counts. The V gene is TRBV29-1, the J gene TRBJ2-7; D is uncertain. V was shortened by 6 bases and J by 0 bases, with 12 bases between the two germline ends. Per germline, CDR1 SQVTM and CDR2 ANQGSEA. The CDR3 totals 13 residues. CDR3 DNA: TGCAGCGTAAAACTGGACGGCTCCTACGAGCAGTACTTC. This sequence encodes CSVKLDGSYEQYF.

The V call is TRBV7-9, the J call TRBJ2-3; a possible D gene is TRBD2 (6 bases). The CDR3 length is 15 residues. Germline CDR1 is SEHNR and CDR2 is FQNEAQ (reference sequence). V was clipped by 1 base and J by 3 bases, with 11 bases between them. The CDR3 sequence is CASSLDLAGTDTQYF. Here the CDR3 DNA reads TGTGCCAGCAGCTTAGACCTTGCGGGAACAGATACGCAGTATTTT.

CDR3 sequence: CSARVEEREPWHNEQFF. CDR3 bases: TGCAGTGCTAGAGTGGAAGAGCGGGAGCCGTGGCACAATGAGCAGTTCTTC. The chain links TRBV20-1 to TRBJ2-1; 8 bases align to TRBD2. Looked up from germline, CDR1 is DFQATT and CDR2 is SNEGSKA (reference sequence). V gave up 1 base and J gave up 5 bases; unmatched junction bases: 13. This CDR3 has 17 residues.

In DNA form, the CDR3 reads TGTGCCAGCAGTTCGAACCCCGGGACAAGACAAGAGACCCAGTACTTC. This encodes CASSSNPGTRQETQYF. This chain connects TRBV28 to TRBJ2-5, with a tentative D call TRBD1 (6 bases). V was pared by 4 bases and J by 2 bases, with 17 bases between. CDR3 length: 16 residues. Germline values: CDR1 MDHEN, CDR2 SYDVKM.

The V call is TRBV7-9, the J call TRBJ2-3; 7 bases line up with TRBD2. Germline V gene sequence: CDR1 SEHNR, CDR2 FQNEAQ (reference sequence). V lost 5 bases and J lost 4; bases outside the gene matches: 6. This CDR3 spans 14 amino acids. In nucleotides, the CDR3 is TGTGCCAGCAGCCCAACTAGCGCGTCAGATACGCAGTATTTT. Its protein product is CASSPTSASDTQYF.